This TCR beta chain was retrieved from a study of T cells in localized non-small cell lung cancer. CDR3 length: 11 amino acids. V gave up 6 bases and J gave up 7 bases; unmatched junction bases: 3. Germline V CDR1 and CDR2: SQVTM, ANQGSEA. Sequenced by immunoSEQ multiplex PCR; TCRdb stores in-frame clones only, minus some. The sample gives under 65,000 clones, about 85% of which show up once; 15% to 20% is in the top ten. Study results and caveats: Heterogeneity remains possible because sequencing was limited to only one tumor region. Adjacent lung exhibited a median of 57 among the 100 most abundant tumor clones. Highest T cell clonality was seen in uninvolved adjacent lung, surpassing that measured in tumor.

Concerning this clone itself: Its target is unknown.

This rearrangement joins TRBV29-1 to TRBJ1-2; 9 bases map to TRBD1. Specimen: peripheral blood, collected before any cancer treatment. This receptor was taken from a female donor older than 55 with stage II squamous cell lung carcinoma. CDR3 sequence (DNA): TGCAGCGTCGACAGGGGGGGTGGCTACACCTTC. This translates into CSVDRGGGYTF.